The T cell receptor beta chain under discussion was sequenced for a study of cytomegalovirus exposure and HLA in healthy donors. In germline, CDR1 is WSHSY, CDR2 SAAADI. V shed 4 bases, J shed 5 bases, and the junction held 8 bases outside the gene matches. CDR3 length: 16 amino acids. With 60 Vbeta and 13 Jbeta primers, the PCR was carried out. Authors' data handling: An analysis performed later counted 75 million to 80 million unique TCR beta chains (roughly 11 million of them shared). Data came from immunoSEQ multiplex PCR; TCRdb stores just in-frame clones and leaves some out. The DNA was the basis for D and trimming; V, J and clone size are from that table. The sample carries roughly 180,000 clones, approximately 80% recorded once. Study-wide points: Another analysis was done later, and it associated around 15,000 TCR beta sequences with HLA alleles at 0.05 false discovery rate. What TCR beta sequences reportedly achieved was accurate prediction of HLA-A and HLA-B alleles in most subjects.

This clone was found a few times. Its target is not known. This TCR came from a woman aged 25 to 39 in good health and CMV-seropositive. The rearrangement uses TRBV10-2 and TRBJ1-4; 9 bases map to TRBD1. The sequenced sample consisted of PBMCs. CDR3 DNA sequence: TGCGCCAGCAGTGGAGATCTCGGGACAGGGAATGAAAAACTGTTTTTT. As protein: CASSGDLGTGNEKLFF.